This T cell receptor (beta chain) was recovered during a study of T-cell reconstitution after alpha-beta-depleted transplantation in children. Study-level findings and limits: Newly produced T cells mostly accounted for T-cell counts and diversity one year post-transplant. Some patients owed their high day-60 TCRbeta diversity to surviving recipient T cells and thymic progenitors. Expanded graft clones numbering several hundred reportedly gave rise to alpha-beta T cells about two months after transplant.

Using unique molecular identifiers, the investigators prepared the TCRbeta library. TCRdb reprocessed the PCR reads with MiXCR, giving one entry per CDR3 protein. The sample includes a few hundred thousand distinct CDR3 sequences, about 45% of them seen just once. Comments on this clonotype: Its specificity is not known. The DNA is omitted, as the CDR3 cannot be located on it reliably, and the CDR3 follows TCRdb's listing.

The TCR comes from a girl aged 2 to 10 with aplastic anemia, due to receive a stem cell transplant. Sequencing used PBMCs, obtained before TCRalphabeta/CD19-depleted stem cell transplant.

CDR3 in amino acids: CASSFGFLEKTQYF. The chain uses TRBV5-5 and TRBJ2-5. Germline V gene lookup returns CDR1 SGHKS and CDR2 YYEKEE (reference sequence). The CDR3 contains 14 residues when both ends are counted.